This T cell receptor (beta chain) was recovered during a study of blood T cell repertoires in COVID-19. Study background: COVID-19 samples from acute and convalescent phases originated in the United States, Italy and Spain. The analysed material was cDNA or gDNA that came from T cells, B-cell-depleted T cells, or PBMCs.

This clone showed up just once. V gave up 2 bases and J gave up 9 bases; unmatched junction bases: 3. The V gene's germline CDR1 is SNHLY and CDR2 FYNNEI. The CDR3 has 14 amino acids. The method was immunoSEQ multiplex PCR; TCRdb's version includes in-frame clones alone and lacks a portion of them. The sample lists approximately 300,000 clones; around 88% were seen once. The chain links TRBV2 to TRBJ1-6; TRBD1 agrees at 8 bases. This clonotype was sampled from a woman aged 50 to 65 with acute or convalescent COVID-19. The sample taken for sequencing was peripheral blood. The CDR3 is CASSEQGAVSPLHF. CDR3 in DNA: TGTGCCAGCAGTGAACAGGGGGCCGTTTCACCCCTCCACTTT.